The T cell receptor beta chain described here comes from a study of blood T cell repertoires in COVID-19. The CDR3 has 13 amino acids. Germline V gene sequence: CDR1 MNHEY, CDR2 SVGAGI. Trimming took 5 bases from V and 9 from J, leaving 14 bases between them. Profiled with immunoSEQ multiplex PCR; TCRdb holds only in-frame clones, not every one. The repertoire has about 220,000 clones, more than 75% of them found once; the top ten carry approximately 5.6%. Patients from Seattle were sampled longitudinally, starting during active infection. V usage is TRBV6-5 and J usage is TRBJ1-5, with D maybe TRBD1 (6 bases). The source is a woman aged 70-85 years with COVID-19, enrolled during active disease. The sample was peripheral blood. CDR3 bases: TGTGCCAGCAGTCTCGCAGGGGAACGGCCCCAGCATTTT. This translates into CASSLAGERPQHF.